A single sample gave rise to the 8 T cell receptor beta chains below, sequenced in a study of T cell changes during pregnancy in multiple sclerosis. The assay was immunoSEQ multiplex PCR, and TCRdb's table has in-frame clones only and misses some. Found here are under 50,000 clones, roughly 90% of them singletons; the top ten hold approximately 27%. Material: CD8+ T cells from peripheral blood mononuclear cells, obtained before pregnancy. The receptors were gathered from a female donor with multiple sclerosis, enrolled in a pregnancy study.

This clone was seen just once. This chain links TRBV28 with TRBJ1-1; no definite D call. The CDR3 is made up of 14 amino acids. Germline V gene sequence: CDR1 MDHEN, CDR2 SYDVKM. The V gene lost 5 bases and the J gene lost 6 bases, with 16 bases spanning the gap. The CDR3 DNA is TGTGCCAGCAGTATCCCTAGGGAGGTCCCTGAAGCTTTCTTT. Translating gives CASSIPREVPEAFF.

This sequence joins TRBV5-1 and TRBJ2-1; TRBD2 aligns across 11 bases. This CDR3 comprises 17 residues. Germline V gives CDR1 SGHRS, CDR2 YFSETQ. The V and J ends lost 3 bases and 2 bases, in that order; junction bases with no gene match: 7. This CDR3 reads CASSYSGTSGPYNEQFF. In nucleotides, the CDR3 is TGCGCCAGCAGCTATTCCGGGACTAGCGGCCCCTACAATGAGCAGTTCTTC.

V and J are TRBV7-9 and TRBJ2-5; D gene ambiguous. The V end lost 1 base, the J end lost 7 bases, and 4 bases lay between the germline ends. The germline V gene encodes CDR1 SEHNR and CDR2 FQNEAQ (reference sequence). This CDR3 spans 11 amino acids. CDR3: CASSLGGTQYF. The CDR3 coding sequence is TGTGCCAGCAGCTTAGGAGGGACCCAGTACTTC.

The chain is built from TRBV28 and TRBJ2-7, with 9 bases aligning to TRBD1. V shed 4 bases and J 5 bases; nucleotides not matched to a gene: 6. The germline gives CDR1 MDHEN, CDR2 SYDVKM. This CDR3 has 14 residues. The CDR3 here is CASSSGQGLHEQYF. CDR3 nucleotides: TGTGCCAGCAGTTCCGGACAGGGGCTGCACGAGCAGTACTTC.

J is TRBJ2-7 and V is TRBV6-1; 7 bases align to TRBD2. The CDR3 spans 13 residues. Looked up from germline, CDR1 is MNHNS and CDR2 is SASEGT. The trim removed 4 bases at V and 2 bases at J, leaving 2 bases unmatched. CDR3 DNA: TGTGCCAGCAGTGTAGCGGGCCCCTACGAGCAGTACTTC. Translation: CASSVAGPYEQYF.

This CDR3 is CAINQYSNQPQHF. The CDR3 coding sequence is TGTGCCATCAACCAGTATAGCAATCAGCCCCAGCATTTT. V is TRBV10-3 and J is TRBJ1-5, with no clear D. CDR1 and CDR2 from the germline V gene are ENHRY and SYGVKD. Between the trimmed V and J ends, which lost 7 bases and 0 bases, there was a span of 7 bases. There are 13 residues in the CDR3.

The chain has TRBV4-1 and TRBJ1-2; no clear D. Per the germline V gene, CDR1 is MGHRA and CDR2 is YSYEKL. The V end was cut by 1 base, the J end by 4 bases, with 25 bases between. This CDR3 comprises 19 residues. CDR3 nucleotides: TGCGCCAGCAGCCAAGCCCCAATGATAGACCTCTCAGCGGGCTATGGCTACACCTTC. Translated: CASSQAPMIDLSAGYGYTF.

This sequence joins TRBV5-1 and TRBJ1-1; TRBD1 aligns across 8 bases. The CDR3 has 15 residues. J lost 1 base, V lost 2 bases, and 4 bases had no gene match. Looked up from germline, CDR1 is SGHRS and CDR2 is YFSETQ. In nucleotides, the CDR3 is TGCGCCAGCAGCTTAAGACAGGGGTCGAACACTGAAGCTTTCTTT. Its translation is CASSLRQGSNTEAFF.